This T cell receptor (beta chain) was captured by sequencing in a study of blood T cell repertoires in COVID-19. Background on the study: T cells, B-cell-depleted T cells, or PBMCs provided the cDNA or gDNA that served as material.

The V end was cut by 1 base, the J end by 12 bases, with 10 bases between. This CDR3 is 12 amino acids long. Per the germline V gene, CDR1 is MGHDK and CDR2 is SYGVNS. Generated by immunoSEQ multiplex PCR, the TCRdb table keeps only in-frame clones and is missing some. The sample yields about 92,000 clones, roughly nine tenths seen once. The source of this sequence is a human donor with active COVID-19. The donor label of this sample is uncertain. Input material: peripheral blood. The gene calls are TRBV25-1 and TRBJ2-1; D perhaps matches TRBD2 (6 bases). CDR3 bases: TGTGCCAGCAGTGAATTCAAGGAGGGGCAGTTCTTC. Its translation: CASSEFKEGQFF.